The following is a T cell receptor beta chain sequence with its context. This sample is drawn from a study of blood T cell repertoires in COVID-19. Background on the study: From the United States, Italy and Spain came samples of acute and convalescent COVID-19. T cells, B-cell-depleted T cells, or PBMCs provided the cDNA or gDNA that served as material.

Seattle patients were enrolled during active infection and followed longitudinally. Per the study methods: Amplification with reference gene primers provided the estimates of nucleated cell counts. TCRdb's copy holds only in-frame clones and misses some; the assay was immunoSEQ multiplex PCR. V, J and clone size reflect that table, while D and trimming were determined from the DNA. Among 210,000 or so clones, 83% were seen once, and the ten largest hold over 1%. CDR3 length equals 15 residues. Germline-derived CDR1 and CDR2 are SGHNT and YYREEE (reference sequence). V shed 0 bases and J 8 bases; nucleotides not matched to a gene: 8.

Sequenced: peripheral blood. The TCR comes from a young woman with COVID-19, enrolled during active disease. This rearrangement joins TRBV5-4 to TRBJ2-1; the match to TRBD2 covers 7 bases. In nucleotides, the CDR3 is TGTGCCAGCAGCTTGGCCGGAGCGGGAAGATATGAGCAGTTCTTC. Residues: CASSLAGAGRYEQFF.